This T cell receptor beta chain emerged from a study of T cells in Graves' hyperthyroidism and ophthalmopathy. In this sample, this clonotype turned up many times. Amplified TCR beta CDR3 regions derived from RNA transcripts. HTBI primers were used for first-round RT-PCR of the TCR CDR3. TCRdb called the multiplex PCR reads again in MiXCR, with one record for every CDR3 protein. The profile shows a few hundred thousand distinct CDR3 sequences, under 15% of them singletons. The ends were cut back, 3 bases at V and 3 bases at J, with 14 bases in the middle. The CDR3 sequence is 15 residues long. Germline V gene data show CDR1 as SGHVS and CDR2 as FQNEAQ. In patients aged 18 to 65, hyperthyroidism was newly diagnosed, with duration under 2 months.

The specimen was blood. This receptor was identified in a woman younger than 35 with Graves' hyperthyroidism. The genes are TRBV7-8 and TRBJ1-1; the D gene is possibly TRBD1 (6 bases). The CDR3 spells CASSLGRGVDTEAFF. CDR3 nucleotide sequence: TGTGCCAGCAGCTTGGGCAGGGGAGTGGACACTGAAGCTTTCTTT.